The entry below gives a single T cell receptor (beta chain) sequence along with its context. The template used for profiling TCR beta VDJ and CDR3 was genomic DNA. TCRdb fed the reads into MiXCR, producing one record per CDR3 protein. The sample has about half a million distinct CDR3 sequences; 25% to 40% are singletons. The data were taken from a study of CD8+CD57+ T cells in acquired aplastic anemia. Patients picked for sequencing had shown CD8+CD57+ cell expansion detected by flow cytometry. CDR3 length equals 13 residues. CDR1 SEHNR and CDR2 FQNEAQ come from the germline V gene (reference sequence). V shed 2 bases and J shed 5 bases, with 4 bases lying between them.

This TCR was sampled from a human donor with aplastic anemia. The chain links TRBV7-9 to TRBJ1-6; D not resolved. The sequenced sample was sorted CD4+, CD8+, or CD8+CD57+ T cells (not recorded which) from PBMCs. CDR3 sequence reads: CASSLINNSPLHF. As DNA, the CDR3 is TGTGCCAGCAGCTTAATTAATAATTCACCCCTCCACTTT.